The text below deals with one T cell receptor beta chain. In this sample, this clonotype turned up many times. What this receptor recognizes is not known. Qualities for individual bases were not recorded, and no much larger clone is one base off. This sample stems from a study of Graves' ophthalmopathy and Graves' hyperthyroidism (dated 2018 in TCRdb). In terms of the full investigation: Peripheral blood was collected at initial diagnosis, prior to any treatment. Once sampling was done, hyperthyroidism patients were given methimazole at a starting dose of 30 mg daily, while ophthalmopathy patients were given high-dose intravenous methylprednisolone. In total, some 140 blood samples were TCR-sequenced: fewer than 50 ophthalmopathy, under 85 hyperthyroidism and some 17 hyperthyroidism-to-ophthalmopathy patients. An independent validation cohort comprised some 19 hyperthyroidism patients and some 16 patients who later progressed from hyperthyroidism to ophthalmopathy. A discovery set of 100 patients (about 45 ophthalmopathy, 57 stable hyperthyroidism) was enrolled to explore V-J signatures distinguishing ophthalmopathy from hyperthyroidism. TCR beta repertoire signatures were used to distinguish Graves' ophthalmopathy from Graves' hyperthyroidism and to predict progression to ophthalmopathy. T-cell repertoires of thyroid tissue and blood were compared in more than five hyperthyroidism patients.

On the study overall, not on this receptor specifically: Most of the expanded thyroid clonotypes with a frequency above 0.001 were also detected in blood, and it was suggested that the thyroid immune response may be reflected by blood repertoires. Ophthalmopathy was separated from stable hyperthyroidism by the 13-signature model with about 88% sensitivity and around 81% specificity in cross-validation and with 80%/75% in the test set. In validation, the model predicted ophthalmopathy progression with more than 70% sensitivity and roughly 72% specificity; roughly eleven predicted patients were CT-confirmed with GO in a median of approximately six months. Sample size was not statistically predetermined, and group allocation was not concealed from the investigators.

For repertoire sequencing, the TCR beta CDR3 regions were amplified from RNA transcripts. A first-round RT-PCR used HTBI primers with the Qiagen OneStep RT-PCR kit, followed by a second-round multiplex PCR, size selection and purification. Libraries were sequenced on an Illumina HiSeq2000 using paired-end 100 bp reads. The authors' pipeline ran thus. SOAPnuke was used for read processing, and reads with adapters, uncalled bases, a mean Phred below 15, or no exact constant-primer or identifier match were discarded. COPE v1.2.5 was used to merge high-quality paired reads. Each unique nucleotide sequence was treated as a clonotype, and MiTCR v1.1 was used to align the clonotypes to the IMGT TRB V, D and J references. Only V-J combinations with frequency above 0.0001 were analysed, covering 98% to 99.2% of repertoires. For each V-J combination, a TCR clonal expansion and chaos score was defined as F50 clonal expansion divided by the chaos observed in the TCRdist matrix. Welch's t-statistics and random forest were used to narrow the features down to 13 V-J combinations, which were then fed into a naive Bayes classifier. The Morisita-Horn index was used to measure how similar the thyroid and blood repertoires were. The raw public data were reprocessed by TCRdb itself: fastp quality trimming at Q25, MiXCR clonotype calling, in-frame beta chains only. Every entry covers one CDR3 protein and lists the most common genes and DNA from its rows. The V and J calls and clone size come from TCRdb's table, not from the authors' own analysis. The sample records a few hundred thousand distinct CDR3 sequences, 15% to 20% of which are singletons. 9% to 15% of the sample comes from the top ten.

From a lookup of the germline V gene, CDR1 and CDR2 are MNHNS and SASEGT. Trimming takes 6 bases from V and 2 bases from J, and the germline ends sit 16 bases apart. The CDR3 sequence holds 15 residues, the cysteine and phenylalanine included. CDR3 DNA only is kept here, 45 bases in frame from base 1. Ophthalmopathy patients had moderately to severely active disease, Clinical Activity Score of at least 3, NOSPECS grade of at least 4, and disease duration under 3 months. Patients with other autoimmune diseases, uncontrolled infections, pregnancy or lactation were excluded from the study. Diagnosis was based on clinical symptoms, serum thyroxine, TRAb, thyroid ultrasound and orbital computed tomography. Ficoll-Paque density gradient centrifugation was used to isolate PBMCs from approximately 11 ml of fresh peripheral blood. Total RNA was extracted with Trizol reagent and quality-checked on an Agilent 2100 Bioanalyzer.

The chain is made from TRBV6-1 and TRBJ1-1; matching of 5 bases hints at TRBD1 as the D gene. Material: peripheral blood. The receptor was derived from an adult man with Graves' ophthalmopathy. The bases are TGTGCCAGCAGCAATTCGGGACTGAGAAACACTGAAGCTTTCTTT. It codes for CASSNSGLRNTEAFF.